Following are 14 T cell receptor beta chains from one sample sequenced in a study of blood T cell repertoires in COVID-19. The method was immunoSEQ multiplex PCR; TCRdb's version includes in-frame clones alone and lacks a portion of them. The sample has roughly 120,000 clones, about 84% seen once. Material: peripheral blood. These receptors were taken from a woman aged 60-75 years with acute or convalescent COVID-19.

The rearrangement uses TRBV29-1 and TRBJ2-2; no clear D. The CDR3 length is 13 residues. V was cut by 4 bases and J by 5 bases, with 11 bases left in between. Germline V CDR1 and CDR2: SQVTM, ANQGSEA. The CDR3 DNA reads TGCAGCGTTGGCGAGACACCGACCGGGGAGCTGTTTTTT. This gives the protein CSVGETPTGELFF.

The chain links TRBV6-5 to TRBJ1-6; 9 positions match TRBD1. CDR3 length equals 14 residues. V lost 4 bases and J lost 8; bases outside the gene matches: 3. CDR1 is MNHEY, CDR2 SVGAGI, per germline. CDR3 coding DNA: TGTGCCAGCAGTTGGACAGGGGACGATTCACCCCTCCACTTT. Amino acid sequence: CASSWTGDDSPLHF.

V is TRBV4-2 and J is TRBJ1-6; a weak D match, TRBD1 (5 bases). Trimming took 1 base from V and 4 from J, leaving 11 bases between them. Germline-derived CDR1 and CDR2 are LGHNA and YNFKEQ. This CDR3 region has 16 residues. DNA of the CDR3: TGTGCCAGCAGCCAAGCATGGACACGGTATAATTCACCCCTCCACTTT. It specifies CASSQAWTRYNSPLHF.

This clone was detected once. This sequence joins TRBV18 and TRBJ2-1, with 14 bases matching TRBD2. Trimming removed 3 bases from V and 5 bases from J; junction bases left unmatched: 0. The CDR3 has 15 residues. The germline CDR1 and CDR2 sequences are KGHSH and LQKENI. The CDR3 DNA reads TGTGCCAGCTCACCGGGACTAGCGGGGGACAATGAGCAGTTCTTC. This codes for CASSPGLAGDNEQFF.

The J gene is TRBJ1-1, the V gene TRBV7-8; D is unresolved. The CDR3 totals 15 residues. Germline CDR1 is SGHVS and CDR2 is FQNEAQ. V lost 1 base and J 0 bases, leaving 9 bases between the germline ends. The CDR3 nucleotides are TGTGCCAGCAGCTTAGAACGAGCCATGAACACTGAAGCTTTCTTT. Translated, it gives CASSLERAMNTEAFF.

J is TRBJ2-7 and V is TRBV5-1, with no clear D. The CDR3 extends over 13 amino acids. Deletions cut 0 bases from V and 1 base from J, with 5 bases between. Germline values: CDR1 SGHRS, CDR2 YFSETQ. DNA for the CDR3: TGCGCCAGCAGCTTGGACGGGTCCTACGAGCAGTACGTC. Amino acid sequence: CASSLDGSYEQYV.

V usage is TRBV5-6 and J usage is TRBJ2-3, with D perhaps matching TRBD2 (5 bases). CDR1 and CDR2 from the germline V gene are SGHDT and YYEEEE. CDR3 length equals 15 residues. V was pared by 3 bases and J by 4 bases, with 15 bases between. The CDR3 spells CASSSERRRSDTQYF. The DNA of the CDR3 is TGTGCCAGCAGCTCGGAGCGGCGAAGATCAGATACGCAGTATTTT.

This chain uses TRBV5-1 with TRBJ2-2, with D possibly being TRBD1 (6 bases). The length of the CDR3 is 14 residues. Germline lookup yields CDR1 SGHRS and CDR2 YFSETQ. The germline V and J ends were trimmed by 5 bases and 4 bases, with 12 bases remaining between them. The CDR3 DNA reads TGCGCCAGCAGGGGGGAACAGGGCACCGGGGAGCTGTTTTTT. Translated, it gives CASRGEQGTGELFF.

The rearrangement joins TRBV7-9 to TRBJ1-4; 7 nucleotides agree with TRBD1. The CDR3 is 14 residues long. Trimming cost V 1 base and J 8 bases; bases outside gene matches: 4. Germline lookup yields CDR1 SEHNR and CDR2 FQNEAQ (reference sequence). The DNA for the CDR3 is TGTGCCAGCAGCTTAGGCCAGGGGGACGAAAAACTGTTTTTT. Its translation is CASSLGQGDEKLFF.

The V and J genes are TRBV18 and TRBJ1-6; D is ambiguous. Between the trimmed V and J ends, which lost 6 bases and 7 bases, there was a span of 19 bases. The CDR3 sequence is 16 residues long. Germline V gene data show CDR1 as KGHSH and CDR2 as LQKENI. CDR3 loop: CASSDVSPGGNSPLHF. DNA of the CDR3: TGTGCCAGCTCCGACGTCTCCCCAGGAGGGAATTCACCCCTCCACTTT.

This chain uses TRBV5-1 with TRBJ2-3; 7 nucleotides agree with TRBD1. Germline V CDR1 and CDR2: SGHRS, YFSETQ. CDR3 size: 15 residues. Trimming took 0 bases from V and 4 from J; bases not matched to a gene: 5. CDR3 loop: CASSLGQGMADTQYF. CDR3 nucleotides: TGCGCCAGCAGCTTGGGACAGGGAATGGCAGATACGCAGTATTTT.

The V and J genes are TRBV18 and TRBJ1-2, with a tentative D call TRBD1 (6 bases). Trimming stripped 6 bases from V and 4 bases from J, with 12 bases between. CDR1 is KGHSH and CDR2 is LQKENI in the germline V gene. The CDR3 is 13 amino acids. DNA of the CDR3: TGTGCCAGCTCGGGGGCAGCATCCTATGGCTACACCTTC. This translates into CASSGAASYGYTF. The complete variable domain, with remaining parts taken from reference TRBV18 and TRBJ1-2, reads NAGVMQNPRHLVRRRGQEARLRCSPMKGHSHVYWYRQLPEEGLKFMVYLQKENIIDESGMPKERFSAEFPKEGPSILRIQQVVRGDSAAYFCASSGAASYGYTFGSGTRLTVV.

The V and J genes are TRBV4-2 and TRBJ2-2; D may be TRBD2 (6 bases). Germline V lookup: CDR1 LGHNA, CDR2 YNFKEQ. Trimming removed 4 bases from V and 0 bases from J, with 9 bases in between. This CDR3 comprises 15 residues. In nucleotides, the CDR3 is TGTGCCAGCAGCCTCGGGGGATCGAACACCGGGGAGCTGTTTTTT. This gives the protein CASSLGGSNTGELFF.

The rearrangement joins TRBV2 to TRBJ1-2; no definite D call. Trimming removed 8 bases at V and 4 bases at J, with 8 bases between. Germline-derived CDR1 and CDR2 are SNHLY and FYNNEI. The CDR3 extends over 11 amino acids. CDR3 DNA: TGTGCCAGCGGCGACATCTATGGCTACACCTTC. Translated, it gives CASGDIYGYTF.